One sample yielded the 14 T cell receptor beta chains listed below, sequenced in a study of blood T cell repertoires in COVID-19. TCRdb's table, derived via immunoSEQ multiplex PCR, lists solely in-frame clones and lacks some. The sample lists fewer than 350,000 clones, roughly 85% occurring once. Sequencing was carried out using PBMCs or T cells enriched from blood (not recorded which). These receptors came from a woman between 40 and 50 years old with acute COVID-19.

This sequence joins TRBV18 and TRBJ1-1; D ambiguous. Trimming removed 8 bases at V and 1 base at J, with 11 bases between. Germline CDR1 reads KGHSH; CDR2 reads LQKENI. The CDR3 covers 13 residues. The CDR3 DNA sequence: TGTGCCAGCGCGCAATCGAAGAACACTGAAGCTTTCTTT. Translated: CASAQSKNTEAFF.

This chain uses TRBV7-8 with TRBJ1-3; 7 nucleotides align to TRBD1. The J segment lost 1 base and the V segment lost 0 bases, leaving 9 bases of the junction unmatched. Germline CDR1 reads SGHVS; CDR2 reads FQNEAQ. The CDR3 totals 18 residues. The CDR3 loop reads CASSLATRTGFSGNTIYF. DNA of the CDR3: TGTGCCAGCAGCTTAGCTACAAGGACAGGCTTTTCTGGAAACACCATATATTTT.

On this clone: The same CDR3 arises from other DNA sequences in this sample as well. For the CDR3, the DNA is TGTGCCAGCAGTTTAGGGGGCGGGCGCACTGAAGCTTTCTTT. It is translated as CASSLGGGRTEAFF. The chain is built from TRBV28 and TRBJ1-1, with D perhaps TRBD1 (6 bases). The CDR3 contains 14 residues. The germline CDR1 and CDR2 sequences are MDHEN and SYDVKM. Trimming removed 2 bases from V and 4 bases from J, with 11 bases in between.

This clone was observed a single time. The same CDR3 is also encoded by other DNA sequences in this sample. V and J are TRBV9 and TRBJ1-2; D is possibly TRBD1 (5 bases). This CDR3 comprises 13 residues. Germline V CDR1 and CDR2: SGDLS, YYNGEE. V was trimmed by 2 bases and J by 1 base, leaving 6 bases between them. The CDR3 coding sequence is TGTGCCAGCAGCGTTGACAGTAACTATGGCTACACCTTC. Translated, it gives CASSVDSNYGYTF.

The V and J genes are TRBV6-5 and TRBJ1-2; D remains unclear. V lost 5 bases to trimming and J lost 8 bases, with 12 bases between them. Germline V gene sequence: CDR1 MNHEY, CDR2 SVGAGI. The CDR3 length is 12 residues. CDR3 protein: CASSQRHTGYTF. DNA of the CDR3: TGTGCCAGCAGTCAGAGGCATACAGGCTACACCTTC.

The gene calls are TRBV10-3 and TRBJ1-1; no clear D gene. Trimming pared 2 bases from V and 5 bases from J, leaving 6 bases between. Germline V gene data show CDR1 as ENHRY and CDR2 as SYGVKD. The CDR3 loop spans 12 amino acids. The CDR3 region has the DNA TGTGCCATCAGTGAGGCGAGAACTGAAGCTTTCTTT. Protein product: CAISEARTEAFF.

This clone was counted only a few times. The gene calls are TRBV5-1 and TRBJ1-2; D might be TRBD1 (6 bases). The germline V gene has CDR1 SGHRS and CDR2 YFSETQ. Trimming pared 0 bases from V and 4 bases from J, leaving 10 bases between. The CDR3 consists of 14 residues. CDR3 coding DNA: TGCGCCAGCAGCTTGGCGGGACACCTCTATGGCTACACCTTC. Protein sequence: CASSLAGHLYGYTF.

On this clone: Other DNA sequences of this sample code for an identical CDR3. V and J are TRBV4-3 and TRBJ1-5; 7 bases are a match to TRBD1. After removal of 1 base from V and 0 bases from J, the junction contained 3 bases not matched to a gene. Looked up from germline, CDR1 is LGHNA and CDR2 is YSLEER. CDR3 length: 16 amino acids. In DNA, the CDR3 is TGCGCCAGCAGCCAAGGGACAGGTGATAGCAATCAGCCCCAGCATTTT. It codes for CASSQGTGDSNQPQHF.

V gene TRBV7-8 combines with J gene TRBJ2-3; 7 bases map to TRBD2. There are 17 residues in the CDR3. Germline values: CDR1 SGHVS, CDR2 FQNEAQ. Unmatched junction bases numbered 11, after V lost 5 bases and J lost 0 bases. The DNA of the CDR3 is TGTGCCAGCAGCAAATACGGGGGGACTACTAGCACAGATACGCAGTATTTT. Amino acids: CASSKYGGTTSTDTQYF.

The CDR3 DNA is TGTGCCAGCAGTCGATACTTGGACAGGGCAAGCTCTGGGGCCAACGTCCTGACTTTC. Protein: CASSRYLDRASSGANVLTF. V gene TRBV6-6 combines with J gene TRBJ2-6; 8 positions agree with TRBD1. In germline, CDR1 is MNHNY, CDR2 SVGAGI (reference sequence). With V trimmed by 5 bases and J by 0 bases, 12 bases remained unmatched. The CDR3 extends over 19 amino acids.

J is TRBJ2-5 and V is TRBV11-2; 15 bases map to TRBD2. V shed 3 bases and J 5 bases; nucleotides not matched to a gene: 7. CDR3 length: 17 amino acids. Germline lookup yields CDR1 SGHAT and CDR2 FQNNGV. Written as DNA, the CDR3 is TGTGCCAGCAGCTTCGGACTAGCGGGAGGGAAGGGCGAGACCCAGTACTTC. It translates to CASSFGLAGGKGETQYF.

V is TRBV7-3 and J is TRBJ2-1; weak D call: TRBD2 (6 bases). V was trimmed by 5 bases and J by 7 bases, leaving 12 bases between them. This CDR3 is built from 13 residues. Looked up from germline, CDR1 is SGHTA and CDR2 is FQGTGA. The CDR3 loop is CASSNRGGNEQFF. DNA for the CDR3: TGTGCCAGCAGCAATAGGGGAGGTAATGAGCAGTTCTTC.

The rearrangement uses TRBV7-3 and TRBJ1-2, with 7 bases that match TRBD1. In germline, CDR1 is SGHTA, CDR2 FQGTGA. Unmatched junction bases numbered 6, after V lost 5 bases and J lost 6 bases. CDR3 length: 13 amino acids. The CDR3 DNA follows: TGTGCCAGCAGCGCAGCCGGGACAGATGGCTACACCTTC. Amino acid sequence: CASSAAGTDGYTF. The variable domain in full, completed from reference TRBV7-3 and TRBJ1-2, reads GAGVSQTPSNKVTEKGKYVELRCDPISGHTALYWYRQSLGQGPEFLIYFQGTGAADDSGLPNDRFFAVRPEGSVSTLKIQRTERGDSAVYLCASSAAGTDGYTFGSGTRLTVV.

The chain has TRBV25-1 and TRBJ2-5; no firm D call. V gave up 1 base and J gave up 1 base, with 7 bases separating them. The germline CDR1 and CDR2 sequences are MGHDK and SYGVNS. This CDR3 has 14 residues. The CDR3 is CASSESKIQETQYF. As DNA, the CDR3 is TGTGCCAGCAGTGAATCTAAAATCCAAGAGACCCAGTACTTC.